These 28 T cell receptor beta chains were all obtained from the same sample, sequenced in a study of blood T cells in healthy people across ages. With a J-beta primer mix and a sample-barcoded 5' primer, a second PCR ran about 6 to 11 cycles. MiXCR, applied by TCRdb to the 5' RACE reads, yields one record per CDR3 protein. The sample yields 1.5 million to 2 million distinct CDR3 sequences, approximately 30% seen once. The sample consisted of blood. All receptors derive from a woman aged 30 to 39 in good health.

The chain joins TRBV11-2 to TRBJ2-3, with D maybe TRBD2 (5 bases). The germline V gene encodes CDR1 SGHAT and CDR2 FQNNGV. V gave up 1 base and J gave up 5 bases, with 13 bases separating them. The CDR3 spans 15 residues. DNA of the CDR3: TGTGCCAGCAGCTTAGTGATCGGGGAGATAGATACGCAGTATTTT. This gives the protein CASSLVIGEIDTQYF.

The chain employs TRBV28 and TRBJ1-2, with D perhaps TRBD1 (5 bases). The CDR3 is made up of 13 amino acids. The V end was cut by 6 bases, the J end by 4 bases, with 12 bases between. The germline gives CDR1 MDHEN, CDR2 SYDVKM. The CDR3 DNA reads TGTGCCAGCAGGTTACAGGCCAGCTATGGCTACACCTTC. Encoded protein: CASRLQASYGYTF.

The chain employs TRBV14 and TRBJ2-3, with D perhaps TRBD1 (6 bases). This CDR3 region has 16 residues. Germline V lookup: CDR1 SGHDN, CDR2 FVKESK. Deletions cut 4 bases from V and 4 bases from J, with 18 bases between. This CDR3 is CASSLSSTGLADTQYF. CDR3 sequence (DNA): TGTGCCAGCAGCCTCTCCTCAACAGGGCTCGCAGATACGCAGTATTTT.

This chain links TRBV5-1 with TRBJ2-7, with D tentatively TRBD1 or TRBD2 (5 bases each). The ends were cut back, 0 bases at V and 4 bases at J, with 11 bases in the middle. Germline CDR1 SGHRS, CDR2 YFSETQ. This CDR3 spans 14 amino acids. CDR3: CASSLDEGIYEQYF. In DNA form, the CDR3 reads TGCGCCAGCAGCTTGGATGAGGGGATATACGAGCAGTACTTC.

This clonotype was recorded a few times. A much larger clone differs from this one at a single base, so this may be a read error. V is TRBV29-1 and J is TRBJ2-4; TRBD2 matches at 8 bases. The CDR3 contains 14 residues. CDR1 and CDR2 from the germline V gene are SQVTM and ANQGSEA. The DNA for the CDR3 is TGCGGCGCCTTACAACTAGCGGTTCCAGAGGAGCAGTACTTC. Translating it yields CGALQLAVPEEQYF. Using reference TRBV29-1 and TRBJ2-4 for the parts outside the CDR3, the full variable domain is SAVISQKPSRDICQRGTSLTIQCQVDSQVTMMFWYRQQPGQSLTLIATANQGSEATYESGFVIDKFPISRPNLTFSTLTVSNMSPEDSSIYLCGALQLAVPEEQYFGAGTRLSVL.

The CDR3 sequence: CASSLASTRVFTEAFF. CDR3 nucleotide sequence: TGTGCCAGCAGTTTAGCGAGTACCAGGGTCTTCACTGAAGCTTTCTTT. The chain is built from TRBV27 and TRBJ1-1; D is perhaps TRBD1 (5 bases). Between the trimmed V and J ends, which lost 2 bases and 4 bases, there was a span of 17 bases. Germline CDR1 reads MNHEY; CDR2 reads SMNVEV (reference sequence). CDR3 length: 16 amino acids.

In its sample, this clonotype was seen a few times. J is TRBJ1-2 and V is TRBV10-3; the D gene is possibly TRBD1 (5 bases). This CDR3 region has 12 residues. Germline V lookup: CDR1 ENHRY, CDR2 SYGVKD. V was clipped by 3 bases and J by 4 bases, with 6 bases between them. DNA for the CDR3: TGTGCCATCAGTGACGGGGGCTATGGCTACACCTTC. Its translation: CAISDGGYGYTF.

This clonotype has ten or more counts. The genes are TRBV20-1 and TRBJ1-2, with no clear D. Germline assignment: CDR1 DFQATT and CDR2 SNEGSKA (reference sequence). V gave up 3 bases and J gave up 7 bases, with 12 bases separating them. CDR3 size: 12 residues. The CDR3 protein is CSARADLLGYTF. The CDR3 DNA is TGCAGTGCTAGGGCGGACCTGCTTGGCTACACCTTC.

This clonotype was found a few times. The rearrangement joins TRBV3-1 to TRBJ1-2, with a tentative D call TRBD1 (5 bases). The CDR3 sequence is 12 residues long. With 5 bases removed from V and 7 bases from J, the gap between germline ends came to 11 bases. In germline, CDR1 is LGHDT, CDR2 YNNKEL (reference sequence). Here the CDR3 DNA reads TGTGCCAGCAGCTCCCCTAGGGGTGGCTACACCTTC. As protein: CASSSPRGGYTF.

This clonotype was picked up a small number of times. The chain links TRBV29-1 to TRBJ2-7; D gene ambiguous. Germline V CDR1 and CDR2: SQVTM, ANQGSEA. This CDR3 spans 16 amino acids. The V gene lost 4 bases and the J gene lost 2 bases, with 21 bases spanning the gap. In nucleotides, the CDR3 is TGCAGCGTTGGGACCCCGGTAGGCAGTAGTCCCTACGAGCAGTACTTC. Translating it yields CSVGTPVGSSPYEQYF.

CDR3 amino acids: CASSLWTSGGHSSYNEQFF. CDR3 DNA: TGTGCCAGCAGTCTATGGACTAGCGGGGGTCACAGCTCCTACAATGAGCAGTTCTTC. The chain carries TRBV6-1 and TRBJ2-1; TRBD2 agrees at 13 bases. With 5 bases clipped from V and 0 bases from J, the junction kept 10 bases outside the gene matches. The CDR3 has 19 amino acids. CDR1 is MNHNS and CDR2 is SASEGT in the germline V gene.

The sample holds many counts of this clonotype. The J gene is TRBJ2-1, the V gene TRBV29-1, with D perhaps matching TRBD2 (6 bases). Germline loops: CDR1 SQVTM, CDR2 ANQGSEA. Trimming took off 8 bases at V and 7 bases at J, with 15 bases between the two ends. The CDR3 consists of 12 residues. CDR3: CSWSEGGNEQFF. CDR3 DNA: TGCAGCTGGTCGGAGGGTGGAAATGAGCAGTTCTTC.

The chain is built from TRBV28 and TRBJ1-2; no clear D. The CDR3 has 12 amino acids. The germline V and J ends were trimmed by 8 bases and 7 bases, with 14 bases remaining between them. CDR1 and CDR2 from the germline V gene are MDHEN and SYDVKM. In DNA, the CDR3 is TGTGCCAGCCGCATGGACTTGGCTGGCTACACCTTC. Protein product: CASRMDLAGYTF.

In this sample, this clonotype turned up many times. The chain uses TRBV4-3 and TRBJ2-7; 9 positions agree with TRBD2. Germline values: CDR1 LGHNA, CDR2 YSLEER. This CDR3 has 15 amino acids. V gave up 4 bases and J gave up 7 bases; unmatched junction bases: 11. The CDR3 region has the DNA TGCGCCAGCAGCCTACTAGCGGGCCAACGGAGGGAGCAGTACTTC. The encoded protein is CASSLLAGQRREQYF.

The V and J genes are TRBV7-6 and TRBJ2-5; possible D gene TRBD2, 6 bases. Germline loops: CDR1 SGHVS, CDR2 FNYEAQ. Trimming took off 3 bases at V and 2 bases at J, with 13 bases between the two ends. The CDR3 is made up of 15 amino acids. The CDR3 DNA follows: TGTGCCAGCAGCTTTTGGCGGGGCGTGCAAGAGACCCAGTACTTC. Translating it yields CASSFWRGVQETQYF.

For the CDR3, the DNA is TGTGCCAGCAGTTACTCGGTACAAGGGCAGCCCCAGCATTTT. This encodes CASSYSVQGQPQHF. The chain uses TRBV6-5 and TRBJ1-5; no clear D. Trimming took 0 bases from V and 7 from J, leaving 10 bases between them. The CDR3 totals 14 residues. The V gene's germline CDR1 is MNHEY and CDR2 SVGAGI.

In this sample, this clonotype turned up a few times. The chain has TRBV20-1 and TRBJ2-3; TRBD2 is a possible D gene (5 bases). This CDR3 region has 15 residues. The germline V and J ends were trimmed by 1 base and 0 bases, with 11 bases remaining between them. In germline, CDR1 is DFQATT, CDR2 SNEGSKA (reference sequence). The CDR3 nucleotides are TGCAGTGCTAGAGTACCGGGGTTGAGCACAGATACGCAGTATTTT. It is translated as CSARVPGLSTDTQYF.

The V gene is TRBV10-2, the J gene TRBJ1-6; the match to TRBD1 covers 7 bases. Germline V gives CDR1 WSHSY, CDR2 SAAADI. The CDR3 consists of 18 residues. J gave up 7 bases and V 1 base, and 13 bases lay outside the gene matches. DNA for the CDR3: TGCGCCAGCAGTGAGTGGGCCGCGGCAGGGGGGGCCAATTCACCCCTCCACTTT. Translated: CASSEWAAAGGANSPLHF.

This clonotype has a handful of counts. The chain uses TRBV28 and TRBJ2-7; D is possibly TRBD1 or TRBD2 (5 bases each). The CDR3 spans 14 residues. Trimming took off 5 bases at V and 3 bases at J, with 14 bases between the two ends. Germline CDR1 reads MDHEN; CDR2 reads SYDVKM. Written as DNA, the CDR3 is TGTGCCAGCAGTCCCAGGGACGCCCTCTACGAGCAGTACTTC. Residues: CASSPRDALYEQYF.

This rearrangement joins TRBV12-3 or TRBV12-4 to TRBJ2-3; 7 bases are shared with TRBD2. V lost 8 bases to trimming and J lost 0 bases; unmatched junction nucleotides: 8. This CDR3 comprises 15 residues. The CDR3 nucleotides read TGTGCCAGCCACGTTGGGGGGGAAAGCACAGATACGCAGTATTTT. Amino acid sequence: CASHVGGESTDTQYF.

This chain joins TRBV20-1 and TRBJ2-1, with D possibly matching TRBD2 (5 bases). Trimming removed 1 base from V and 3 bases from J, with 10 bases in between. From germline, CDR1 is DFQATT and CDR2 SNEGSKA (reference sequence). This CDR3 is built from 14 residues. CDR3 region: CSARGGVGYNEQFF. The CDR3 nucleotides read TGCAGTGCTAGAGGGGGAGTAGGCTACAATGAGCAGTTCTTC.

This clonotype has just a few counts. V is TRBV5-1 and J is TRBJ1-1; 9 bases are a match to TRBD1. The length of the CDR3 is 15 residues. The V gene's germline CDR1 is SGHRS and CDR2 YFSETQ. J gave up 1 base and V 4 bases, and 5 bases lay outside the gene matches. The CDR3 region is CASSTGQGQNTEAFF. The CDR3 DNA sequence: TGCGCCAGCAGCACAGGACAGGGGCAGAACACTGAAGCTTTCTTT. Variable domain in full (rest from reference TRBV5-1 and TRBJ1-1): KAGVTQTPRYLIKTRGQQVTLSCSPISGHRSVSWYQQTPGQGLQFLFEYFSETQRNKGNFPGRFSGRQFSNSRSEMNVSTLELGDSALYLCASSTGQGQNTEAFFGQGTRLTVV.

This clonotype was recorded a few times. CDR3 protein: CASSPTFPQGAREKLFF. CDR3 nucleotides: TGTGCCAGCAGCCCTACTTTTCCCCAGGGGGCGCGTGAAAAACTGTTTTTT. This sequence joins TRBV14 and TRBJ1-4; TRBD1 matches at 8 bases. V shed 4 bases and J 7 bases; nucleotides not matched to a gene: 14. CDR1 is SGHDN and CDR2 is FVKESK in the germline V gene. The CDR3 loop spans 17 amino acids.

About this clonotype: It may be a read error: a sequence one base away is much more abundant. This chain uses TRBV12-3 or TRBV12-4 with TRBJ2-7; 7 nucleotides line up with TRBD1. This CDR3 is 14 amino acids long. Trimming cost V 6 bases and J 3 bases; bases outside gene matches: 8. The CDR3 loop is CASRQTGCVYEQYF. The CDR3 nucleotides read TGTGCCAGCAGGCAGACAGGGTGTGTCTACGAGCAGTACTTC.

V is TRBV5-1 and J is TRBJ2-5; D remains unclear. The J call may be in error: the DNA end matches TRBJ2-7 better. The CDR3 runs 14 residues. Germline values: CDR1 SGHRS, CDR2 YFSETQ. Here the CDR3 DNA reads TGCGCCAGCAGCCCCTGGGCTAGTAAGGACGAGCAGTACTTC. As protein: CASSPWASKDEQYF.

V gene TRBV18 combines with J gene TRBJ2-6; D is tentatively TRBD1 or TRBD2 (5 bases each). Trimming stripped 0 bases from V and 3 bases from J, with 9 bases between. This CDR3 spans 16 amino acids. CDR1 is KGHSH, CDR2 LQKENI, per germline. In nucleotides, the CDR3 is TGTGCCAGCTCACCACCTGGGACGTATGGGGCCAACGTCCTGACTTTC. It codes for CASSPPGTYGANVLTF.

The chain is built from TRBV5-4 and TRBJ2-3, with 7 bases lining up with TRBD1. J lost 4 bases, V lost 2 bases, and 7 bases had no gene match. The CDR3 is made up of 15 amino acids. Germline assignment: CDR1 SGHNT and CDR2 YYREEE (reference sequence). CDR3 region: CASSLGTAKADTQYF. Written as DNA, the CDR3 is TGTGCCAGCAGCTTAGGGACAGCGAAGGCAGATACGCAGTATTTT.

This clonotype was observed many times. The chain combines TRBV20-1 with TRBJ2-1; no firm D call. Germline V gene data show CDR1 as DFQATT and CDR2 as SNEGSKA (reference sequence). The CDR3 is 14 residues long. Trimming pared 5 bases from V and 0 bases from J, leaving 11 bases between. CDR3 sequence: CSASRSGSYNEQFF. As DNA, the CDR3 is TGCAGTGCTTCTAGGTCTGGCTCCTACAATGAGCAGTTCTTC.